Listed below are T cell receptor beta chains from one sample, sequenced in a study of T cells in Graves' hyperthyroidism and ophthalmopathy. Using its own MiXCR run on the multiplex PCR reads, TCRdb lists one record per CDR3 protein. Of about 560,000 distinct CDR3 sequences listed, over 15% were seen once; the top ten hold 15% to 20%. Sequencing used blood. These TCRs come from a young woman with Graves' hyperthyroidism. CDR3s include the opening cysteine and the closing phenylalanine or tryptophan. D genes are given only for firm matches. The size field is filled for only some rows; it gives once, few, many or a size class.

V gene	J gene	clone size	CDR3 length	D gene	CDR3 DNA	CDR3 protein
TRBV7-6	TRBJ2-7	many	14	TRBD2	TGTGCCAGCAGCTCACTAGCGGATGCTTGGGAGCAGTACTTC	CASSSLADAWEQYF
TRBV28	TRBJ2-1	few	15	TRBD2	TGTGCCAGCAGTCAACTAGCGGGAGGGCCAAATGAGCAGTTCTTC	CASSQLAGGPNEQFF
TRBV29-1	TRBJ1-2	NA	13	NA	TGCAGCGTTGAAACAGGGATGAACTATGGCTACACCTTC	CSVETGMNYGYTF
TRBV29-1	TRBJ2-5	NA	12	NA	TGCAGCGTTGAGAGACGCCAAGAGACCCAGTACTTC	CSVERRQETQYF
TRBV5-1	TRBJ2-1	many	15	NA	TGCGCCAGCAGCGTGGGGCCCAGCTCCTACAATGAGCAGTTCTTC	CASSVGPSSYNEQFF
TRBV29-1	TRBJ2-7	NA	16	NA	TGCAGCGTTGTGGGACCCATGACAGTCGGGGCCTACGAGCAGTACTTC	CSVVGPMTVGAYEQYF
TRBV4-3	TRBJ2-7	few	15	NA	TGCGCCAGCAGCCAAGCCCCGGGATCGTCCTACGAGCAGTACTTC	CASSQAPGSSYEQYF
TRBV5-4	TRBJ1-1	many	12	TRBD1	TGTGCCAGCAGCCAGGGGGGCGTTGAAGCTTTCTTT	CASSQGGVEAFF
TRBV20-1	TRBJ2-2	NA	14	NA	TGCAGTGCTAGATCCCGACTAGTAGCCGGGGAGCTGTTTTTT	CSARSRLVAGELFF
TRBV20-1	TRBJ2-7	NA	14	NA	TGCAGTGCTAGAGCGGAGGGGCCTCCCTACGAGCAGTACTTC	CSARAEGPPYEQYF
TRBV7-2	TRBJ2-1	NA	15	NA	TGTGCCAGCAGCTTAGAGTCTGGTAGCGTCAGTGAGCAGTTCTTC	CASSLESGSVSEQFF
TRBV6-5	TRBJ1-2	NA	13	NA	TGTGCCAGCAGTTACGACAGCCGCTATGGCTACACCTTC	CASSYDSRYGYTF
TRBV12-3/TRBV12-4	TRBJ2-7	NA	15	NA	TGTGCCAGCAGTGACGACGCAGGGGTCGGCTACGAGCAGTACTTC	CASSDDAGVGYEQYF
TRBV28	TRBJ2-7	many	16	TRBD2	TGTGCCAGCAGTTTGGCCGGGACTAGCGGAACCTACGAGCAGTACTTC	CASSLAGTSGTYEQYF
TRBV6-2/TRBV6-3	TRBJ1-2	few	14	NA	TGTGCCAGCACCGTTGGCGGGACTCTCTATGGCTACACCTTC	CASTVGGTLYGYTF
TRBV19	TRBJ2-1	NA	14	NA	TGTGCCAGTAGTATAGGATCTCTACACAATGAGCAGTTCTTC	CASSIGSLHNEQFF
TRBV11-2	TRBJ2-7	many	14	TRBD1	TGTGCCAGCAGCCCTGGGACAGGGGGCAACGAGCAGTACTTC	CASSPGTGGNEQYF
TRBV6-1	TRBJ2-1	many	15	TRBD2	TGTGCCAGCAGTGCTACTAGCGGGGGGAGGCATGAGCAGTTCTTC	CASSATSGGRHEQFF
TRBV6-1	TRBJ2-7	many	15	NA	TGTGCCAGCAGCCAGGGGCCGGGAGTGCACTACGAGCAGTACTTC	CASSQGPGVHYEQYF
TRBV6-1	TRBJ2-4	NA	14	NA	TGTGCCAGCAGTGAATTTGGTACTACGGACATTCAGTACTTC	CASSEFGTTDIQYF
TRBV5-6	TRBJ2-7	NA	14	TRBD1	TGTGCCAGCAGCTTTAGACAGGGGGCCCACGAGCAGTACTTC	CASSFRQGAHEQYF
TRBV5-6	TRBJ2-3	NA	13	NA	TGTGCCAGCACCCAAGGCCCTACAGATACGCAGTATTTT	CASTQGPTDTQYF
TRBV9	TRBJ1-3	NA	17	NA	TGTGCCAGCAGCGAACGGACCGCGTGGACCTCTGGAAACACCATATATTTT	CASSERTAWTSGNTIYF
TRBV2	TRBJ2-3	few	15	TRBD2	TGTGCCAGCAGTGAGTGGGCGGGAGGGAAAGATACGCAGTATTTT	CASSEWAGGKDTQYF
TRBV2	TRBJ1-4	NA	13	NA	TGTGCCAGCAGTGTAATAGTTGGGGAAAAACTGTTTTTT	CASSVIVGEKLFF
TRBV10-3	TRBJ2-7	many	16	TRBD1	TGTGCCATCAGTGACCCGGGACAGGGGAGCTCCTACGAGCAGTACTTC	CAISDPGQGSSYEQYF
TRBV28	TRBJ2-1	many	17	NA	TGTGCCAGCAGTCTATCCATGGAGTTTAGACCCTACAATGAGCAGTTCTTC	CASSLSMEFRPYNEQFF
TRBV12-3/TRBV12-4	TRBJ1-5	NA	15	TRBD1	TGTGCCAGCAGATCAAACAGGGGCAGCAATCAGCCCCAGCATTTT	CASRSNRGSNQPQHF
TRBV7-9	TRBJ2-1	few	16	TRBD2	TGTGCCAGCAGCCGAGGCTTGGCGGGAGCGTACAATGAGCAGTTCTTC	CASSRGLAGAYNEQFF
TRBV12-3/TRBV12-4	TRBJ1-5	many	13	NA	TGTGCCAGCAGTTTACCGGGAAATCAGCCCCAGCATTTT	CASSLPGNQPQHF
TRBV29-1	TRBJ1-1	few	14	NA	TGCAGCGTTGACGGGGGTGGTTTGGGCACTGAAGCTTTCTTT	CSVDGGGLGTEAFF
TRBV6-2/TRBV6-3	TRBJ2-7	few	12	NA	TGTGCCAGCAGTTATGGGGTTCGGGAGCAGTACTTC	CASSYGVREQYF
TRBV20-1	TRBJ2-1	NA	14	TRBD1	TGCAGTGCAAACCGACAGGGCGGTAACAATGAGCAGTTCTTC	CSANRQGGNNEQFF
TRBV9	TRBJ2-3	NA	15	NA	TGTGCCAGCAGCGCCTCCGGGTCCCACACAGATACGCAGTATTTT	CASSASGSHTDTQYF
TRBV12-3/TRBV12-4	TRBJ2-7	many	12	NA	TGTGCCAGCAGGTCGGGCCCCTACGAGCAGTACTTC	CASRSGPYEQYF
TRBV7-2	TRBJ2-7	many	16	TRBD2	TGTGCCAGCAGCTCCAGGACTAGCGGGACCTCCTACGAGCAGTACTTC	CASSSRTSGTSYEQYF
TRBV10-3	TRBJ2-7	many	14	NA	TGTGCCATCAGCTCCGGGACGGAAGCCTACGAGCAGTACTTC	CAISSGTEAYEQYF
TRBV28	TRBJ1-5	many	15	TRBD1	TGTGCCAGCAGTCTAACCGGGACAGGCAATCAGCCCCAGCATTTT	CASSLTGTGNQPQHF
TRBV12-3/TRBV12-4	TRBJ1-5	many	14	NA	TGTGCCAGCAGCCACGACAGATCCAATCAGCCCCAGCATTTT	CASSHDRSNQPQHF
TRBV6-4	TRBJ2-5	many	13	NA	TGTGCCAGCAGTGCTACTTCACAAGAGACCCAGTACTTC	CASSATSQETQYF
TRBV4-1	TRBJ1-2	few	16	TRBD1	TGCGCCAGCAGCCAAGATAACAGGGGCTGGATTGGTGGCTACACCTTC	CASSQDNRGWIGGYTF
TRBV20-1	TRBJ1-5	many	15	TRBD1	TGCAGTGCCGGGACAGGGGGTATTAGCAATCAGCCCCAGCATTTT	CSAGTGGISNQPQHF
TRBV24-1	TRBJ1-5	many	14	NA	TGTGCCACCCAACACGTCGGCCCTAATCAGCCCCAGCATTTT	CATQHVGPNQPQHF
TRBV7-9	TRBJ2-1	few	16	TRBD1	TGTGCCAGCAGCCCCAGGGGGGGACAGGGGGTCAATGAGCAGTTCTTC	CASSPRGGQGVNEQFF
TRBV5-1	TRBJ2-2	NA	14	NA	TGCGCCAGCAGCTTGGTCGTGGTTGGCGGGGAGCTGTTTTTT	CASSLVVVGGELFF
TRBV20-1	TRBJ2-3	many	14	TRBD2	TGCAGTGGGGGGAGGGCGGGGCTCACAGATACGCAGTATTTT	CSGGRAGLTDTQYF
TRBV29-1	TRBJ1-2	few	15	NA	TGCAGCGTTGTGAAGGACACCCTAGCCGACTATGGCTACACCTTC	CSVVKDTLADYGYTF
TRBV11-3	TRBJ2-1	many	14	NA	TGTGCCAGCAGCTTATCTCACTCCGAGGATGAGCAGTTCTTC	CASSLSHSEDEQFF
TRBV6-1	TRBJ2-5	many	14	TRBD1	TGTGCCAGCAGTGAGGACAGGGTTCAAGAGACCCAGTACTTC	CASSEDRVQETQYF
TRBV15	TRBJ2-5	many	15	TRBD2	TGTGCCACCAGCCGCAAGGGACTAGCGAGGGAGACCCAGTACTTC	CATSRKGLARETQYF
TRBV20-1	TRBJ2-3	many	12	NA	TGCAGTGCTACTGGTGCGAAAGATACGCAGTATTTT	CSATGAKDTQYF